This paragraph covers one T cell receptor beta chain sequence. This clone was counted a few times. Its antigen is not yet known. No much larger clonotype is one base removed from it; base qualities were not supplied. From its cysteine to its phenylalanine, the CDR3 spans 16 amino acids. Only CDR3 DNA remains: 48 bases, in frame from the first base. V and J lose 0 bases and 1 base, and a span of 8 bases separates them. From a lookup of the germline V gene, CDR1 and CDR2 are SGDLS and YYNGEE. The cohort comprised 710 or so healthy bone marrow donors. All cohort members were sampled while nominally healthy, although unrecorded immune exposures were likely present. The donor was CMV seropositive and belonged to the group of 250 to 350 seropositive cohort members. A peripheral blood sample was collected from each donor, and TCR beta sequencing was performed on peripheral blood mononuclear cells. The Qiagen DNeasy Blood Extraction Kit was used to extract genomic DNA from the blood cell samples.

The sample belongs to a study of cytomegalovirus exposure and HLA in healthy donors (dated by TCRdb to about 2017). Describing the broader study: In an earlier analysis of roughly 500 of the donors, 250 to 300 Gb of sequence data and about 110 million unique TCR beta sequences from about 179 million T cells were reported. Around 300 gigabases of sequencing data and tens of millions of unique TCR sequences were included in an early release covering under 650 HLA-typed donors. Among the roughly 400 genotyped donors, roughly 80% belonged to the genetic ancestry cluster associated with self-reported Caucasian donors. The aim of the study was to test whether cataloging public T cell receptors could identify signatures of past pathogen exposure. The T cell repertoires of roughly 660 subjects were profiled by immunosequencing and related to cytomegalovirus serostatus. In addition to the first cohort of 666 subjects, a separate validation cohort of about 120 different subjects was used. To predict cytomegalovirus infection status, the study combined high-throughput TCR immunosequencing, statistical association of individual TCRs with disease status, and machine learning. To study patterns of TCR occurrence, a later analysis re-analyzed previously published TCR beta repertoires from under 750 donors and added high-resolution HLA genotyping. Rather than drawing on any new phenotypic data, the later analysis identified candidate immune exposures from TCR beta sequences and the way those sequences occurred across donors. An earlier analysis of 500 to 750 of the donors applied high-throughput TCR beta sequencing to assess whether each TCR beta V gene segment acted as functional or pseudogenic. Donor age, sex, ethnicity and CMV serostatus were compiled together with the repertoire data. Genome-wide SNP genotypes for about three fifths of the roughly 670 donors were used in a later genetic analysis, which treated that subset as a discovery cohort. Every repertoire in the discovery cohort had been generated on one and the same sequencing platform. Class I and class II HLA loci were covered by the typing at four-digit resolution. The number of donors typed differed by locus, with 629-630 for A, B, C, DRB1 and DQB1, 522 for DQA1, 600 to 610 for DPA1, and approximately 470 for DPB1. Because of strong linkage in the cohort, roughly 5 DR-DQ haplotypes were treated as single units for association and clustering. On average, around 240,000 unique TCR beta nucleotide sequences were sequenced per donor among 398 genotyped donors of the cohort, with roughly 18% of those sequences being non-productive. Here is what the overall study found, with its caveats: A later analysis found that TCR association rates varied across HLA loci, with DRB1 alleles showing the most associated TCRs and HLA-C alleles the fewest. Because HLA typing was missing for some donors at each locus, association tests included only the typed subset. Correlated functional status among segregating V segments might be attributable to linkage disequilibrium, but an unknown experimental factor could not be ruled out. In an earlier analysis of some 550 of the donors, most TCR beta V segments were observed in productive rearrangements about 87% or about 30% of the time, broadly matching IMGT annotations. In this cohort, only TCR beta chains were sequenced, and detectable features were limited by the absence of alpha or paired-chain data. A further reported finding was that TCR beta sequences accurately predicted the HLA-A and HLA-B alleles for most subjects in the first cohort. While some public TCRs were present in many individuals, most TCR sequences turned up only very rarely across donors. Specific HLA alleles were associated with over 15,000 TCR beta sequences at a false discovery rate of 0.05 in a later analysis. CMV serostatus was the only immune exposure information available for the cohort. A cluster of highly shared sequence variants was judged likely to represent a technical artifact of the sequencing pipeline. Strong co-occurrence of HLA alleles, especially DR and DQ, made assigning TCR associations to individual alleles difficult. A later analysis found that most CMV-associated TCR beta chains appeared HLA-restricted, with HLA associations seemingly driven largely by CMV exposure. A total of around 150 TCR beta chains were listed by the study as associated with cytomegalovirus. A few of the identified cytomegalovirus-associated TCR beta chains were confirmed in vitro to be specific for cytomegalovirus antigens. A later analysis found that HLA-associated TCR beta chains were more clonally expanded and had lower generation probabilities than equally common non-associated chains. In a later genetic analysis, a missense DCLRE1C variant was associated with V-gene and J-gene trimming of TCR beta chains, and the association was replicated in an independent cohort. Roughly uniform sequencing depth across donors was assumed in presence/absence analyses, although this assumption may not hold. Some 16 rarely observed V segments, including chromosome 9 orphons, were excluded from the earlier analysis of several hundred of the donors because counts were too low. Some IMGT-functional V segments, including TRBV6-2 and TRBV6-3, could not be distinguished by the 87-base-pair reads and were therefore excluded. Several of the top co-occurrence clusters appeared to be linked to parvovirus B19, influenza, CMV and Epstein-Barr virus, according to a later analysis. The authors suggested that the approach could potentially be extended to other disease states and immunological phenotypes. In both the original and validation cohorts, the classifier was reported to diagnose cytomegalovirus status with high specificity and sensitivity. In a later genetic analysis, fewer N-insertions in productive TCRs were reported among donors in an Asian-associated ancestry cluster than the roughly 700-donor mean.

To prepare the library, the immunoSEQ multiplex PCR assay was applied. The multiplex PCR relied on a mix of 60 forward primers for TCR Vbeta segments and 13 reverse primers for TCR Jbeta segments. A multiplex PCR assay on genomic DNA amplified the CDR3 region of rearranged TCR beta genes. Amplified TCR beta libraries were sequenced as 87-base-pair reads on the Illumina HiSeq System. On the authors' methods: A later analysis counted some 74 million unique TCR beta chains across the 600 to 850 repertoires, and around 9.9 million of these chains were shared by at least two donors. Raw reads were error-corrected and collapsed into unique sequences by a nearest-neighbor algorithm in which closely related sequences were merged to remove PCR and sequencing errors. To assign V, D and J gene segments, CDR3 sequences were aligned to IMGT reference sequences. For a sequence to be retained, a match of at least six nucleotides was required to both a V gene segment and a J gene segment. A rearrangement was called productive if the CDR3 had no stop codons and remained in frame with V and J, and every other rearrangement was called non-productive. CDR3 was defined according to IMGT convention as the region running from the second conserved V-encoded cysteine to the conserved J-encoded phenylalanine. The earlier analysis of about 590 of the donors excluded sequences that lacked an unambiguous match to a single V gene segment. An earlier analysis of a few hundred of the donors classified V segments as functional when productive rearrangements were above 56.7% and as segregating when the standard deviation between donors was above 5%. A statistical classification framework was built for diagnosing cytomegalovirus status from the catalog of TCR beta chain sequences. A later analysis assigned V and J genes by comparing TCR nucleotide sequences with IMGT/GENE-DB human TR gene sequences. Using the TCRdist pipeline, a later analysis assigned CDR3 sequences along with most-parsimonious VDJ recombination scenarios. In a later analysis, each TCR beta chain was defined by its CDR3 amino acid sequence together with its V-gene family, and reads lacking a unique V-gene family were excluded. A later analysis removed 450 to 600 highly shared, low-generation-probability nucleotide sequences to deal with suspected cross-contamination and a sequencing artifact. For each public chain, a later analysis derived a clonal expansion index from normalized ranks of inferred template counts within each repertoire. Generation probabilities in a later analysis came from a VDJ recombination model fitted to out-of-frame rearrangements, and those results were checked against IGoR. In a later analysis, TCR-TCR, TCR-HLA and TCR-CMV co-occurrence was scored with hypergeometric tests, and a repertoire-size bias correction was applied to TCR pairs. In a later analysis, false discovery rates were estimated by permuting HLA or CMV assignments 20 times. In a later analysis, co-occurring TCRs were grouped using DBSCAN, with TCRdist sequence similarity added in when clustering inside HLA-allele-positive subsets. Repertoires with fewer than 30,000 or more than 120,000 public chains, plus five repertoires with anomalous nucleotide sharing, were excluded from co-occurrence clustering. What TCRdb holds here is the immuneACCESS table cut down to in-frame rearrangements. Part of the clones is not present; checked against another copy, under half of the missing clones reflect an unresolved V gene, and the others are unexplained. Clone size and V and J calls were adopted from that table, with D and trimming inferred from the DNA. For this sample the table gives about 170,000 clones, of which under 75% were detected only once. The ten largest clones capture around 7% of the sample.

The sequence was obtained from a man aged 40-50 years in good health and CMV-seropositive. Material for sequencing was PBMCs. The rearrangement combines TRBV9 with TRBJ2-6; the D gene assignment is ambiguous. DNA sequence: TGTGCCAGCAGCGTAGCTACCAAATCTGGGGCCAACGTCCTGACTTTC. Its amino acids are CASSVATKSGANVLTF.